This T cell receptor beta chain emerged from a study of OX40 agonist ivuxolimab in advanced cancers. Study in general: From roughly 20 to 90 years was the age range, with a mean of about 56 years, and over 80% were male.

On cycle 4 day 1 and cycle 7 day 1, as well as at baseline, blood was sampled. Data came from immunoSEQ multiplex PCR; TCRdb stores just in-frame clones and leaves some out. The sample contains roughly 74,000 clones, about 89% of which appear only once. V was cut by 0 bases and J by 4 bases, with 10 bases left in between. CDR1 is SGHRS, CDR2 YFSETQ, per germline. This CDR3 contains 14 residues. Sequencing was performed on CD4+ or CD8+ T cells sorted from blood, taken in a trial of the OX40 agonist ivuxolimab. The TCR was taken from an adult with an advanced solid tumor such as melanoma, head and neck, liver or kidney cancer. The rearrangement links TRBV5-1 to TRBJ1-2; D call uncertain. The CDR3 loop is CASSLDSSFYGYTF. Here the CDR3 DNA reads TGCGCCAGCAGCTTGGACAGCTCCTTCTATGGCTACACCTTC.